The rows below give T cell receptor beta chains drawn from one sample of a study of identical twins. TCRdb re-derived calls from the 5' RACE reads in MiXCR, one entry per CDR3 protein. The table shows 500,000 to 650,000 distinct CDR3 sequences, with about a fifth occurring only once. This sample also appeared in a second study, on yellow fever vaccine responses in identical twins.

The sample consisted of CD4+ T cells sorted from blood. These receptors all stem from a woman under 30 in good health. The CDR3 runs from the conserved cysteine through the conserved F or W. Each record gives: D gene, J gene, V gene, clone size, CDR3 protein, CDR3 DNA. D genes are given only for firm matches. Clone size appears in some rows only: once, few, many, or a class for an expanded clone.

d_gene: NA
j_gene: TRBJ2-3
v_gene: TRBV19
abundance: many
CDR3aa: CASSMGTDTQYF
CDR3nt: TGTGCCAGTAGTATGGGCACAGATACGCAGTATTTT

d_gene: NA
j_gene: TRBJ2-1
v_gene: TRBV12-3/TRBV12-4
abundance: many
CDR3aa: CASSLGRGSYNEQFF
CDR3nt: TGTGCCAGCAGTTTAGGACGTGGCTCCTACAATGAGCAGTTCTTC

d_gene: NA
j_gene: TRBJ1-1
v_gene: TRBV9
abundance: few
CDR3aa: CASSVVRAWTEAFF
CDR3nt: TGTGCCAGCAGCGTAGTCAGGGCTTGGACTGAAGCTTTCTTT

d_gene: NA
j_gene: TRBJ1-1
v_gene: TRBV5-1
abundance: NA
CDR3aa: CASSLMIGVATEAFF
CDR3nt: TGCGCCAGCAGCTTGATGATTGGGGTGGCCACTGAAGCTTTCTTT

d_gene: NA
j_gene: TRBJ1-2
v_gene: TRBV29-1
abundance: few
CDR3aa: CSAGPSAYGYTF
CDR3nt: TGCAGCGCCGGACCGTCAGCTTATGGCTACACCTTC

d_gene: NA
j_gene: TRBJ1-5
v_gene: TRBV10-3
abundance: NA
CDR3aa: CAISESRDSQPQHF
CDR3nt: TGTGCCATCAGTGAGTCTCGCGACTCCCAGCCCCAGCATTTT

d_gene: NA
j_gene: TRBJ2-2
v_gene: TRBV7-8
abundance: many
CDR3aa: CASSPGGGTGELFF
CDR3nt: TGTGCCAGCAGCCCTGGTGGTGGCACCGGGGAGCTGTTTTTT

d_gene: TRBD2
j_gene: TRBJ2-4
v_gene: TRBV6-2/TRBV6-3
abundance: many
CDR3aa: CASSRLAGGRSQYF
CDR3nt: TGTGCCAGCAGCCGTCTAGCGGGGGGCCGCTCTCAGTACTTC

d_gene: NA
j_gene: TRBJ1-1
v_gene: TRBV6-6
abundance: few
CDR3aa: CASTGGGGTEAFF
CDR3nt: TGTGCCAGCACTGGGGGCGGTGGCACTGAAGCTTTCTTT

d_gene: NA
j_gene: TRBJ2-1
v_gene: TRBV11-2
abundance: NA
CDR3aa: CASSLSLSGGTWNEQFF
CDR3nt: TGTGCCAGCAGCTTAAGCCTCTCTGGCGGGACATGGAATGAGCAGTTCTTC

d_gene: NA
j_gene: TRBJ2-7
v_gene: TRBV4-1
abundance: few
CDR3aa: CASSQVPGDPFYEQYF
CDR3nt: TGCGCCAGCAGCCAAGTTCCCGGGGACCCATTCTACGAGCAGTACTTC

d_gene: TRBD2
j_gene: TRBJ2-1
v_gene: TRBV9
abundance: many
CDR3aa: CASSVIAGGYNEQFF
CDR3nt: TGTGCCAGCAGCGTTATAGCGGGAGGGTACAATGAGCAGTTCTTC

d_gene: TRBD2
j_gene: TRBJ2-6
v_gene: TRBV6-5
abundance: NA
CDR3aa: CASSYSRLADGANVLTF
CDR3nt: TGTGCCAGCAGTTACTCGAGACTAGCCGATGGGGCCAACGTCCTGACTTTC

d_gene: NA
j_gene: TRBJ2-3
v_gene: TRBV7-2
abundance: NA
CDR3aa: CASGGYQSTDTQYF
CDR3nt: TGTGCCAGCGGCGGATACCAGAGCACAGATACGCAGTATTTT

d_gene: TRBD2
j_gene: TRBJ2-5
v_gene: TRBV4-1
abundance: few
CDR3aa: CASSQGGKLADLQETQYF
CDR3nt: TGCGCCAGCAGCCAGGGGGGGAAACTAGCGGACCTCCAAGAGACCCAGTACTTC

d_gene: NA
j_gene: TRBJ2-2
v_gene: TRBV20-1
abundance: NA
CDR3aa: CSALRPSGGGELFF
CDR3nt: TGCAGTGCTCTGAGACCCTCTGGCGGAGGGGAGCTGTTTTTT

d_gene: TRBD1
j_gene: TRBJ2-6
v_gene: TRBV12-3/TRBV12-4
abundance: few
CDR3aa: CASSFPGQATRNRANVLTF
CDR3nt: TGTGCCAGCAGCTTTCCGGGACAGGCTACCAGGAACCGGGCCAACGTCCTGACTTTC

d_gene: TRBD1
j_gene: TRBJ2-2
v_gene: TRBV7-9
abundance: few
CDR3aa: CASSSSGTGNTGELFF
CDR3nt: TGTGCCAGCAGCTCCTCCGGGACAGGGAACACCGGGGAGCTGTTTTTT

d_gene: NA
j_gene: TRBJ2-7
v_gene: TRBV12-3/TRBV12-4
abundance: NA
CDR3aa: CASSWGALGEQYF
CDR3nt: TGTGCCAGCAGTTGGGGGGCGCTGGGGGAGCAGTACTTC

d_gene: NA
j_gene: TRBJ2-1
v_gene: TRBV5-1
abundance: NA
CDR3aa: CASRTTPGNEQFF
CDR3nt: TGCGCCAGCAGGACAACACCGGGGAATGAGCAGTTCTTC

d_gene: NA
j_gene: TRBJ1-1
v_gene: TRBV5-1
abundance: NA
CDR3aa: CASSPTGPTVNTEAFF
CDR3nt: TGCGCCAGCAGCCCCACCGGGCCCACAGTGAACACTGAAGCTTTCTTT

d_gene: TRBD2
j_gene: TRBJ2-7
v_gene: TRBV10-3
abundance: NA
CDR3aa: CAISESQGTSGTTYEQYF
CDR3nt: TGTGCCATCAGTGAGTCTCAAGGGACTAGCGGGACAACCTACGAGCAGTACTTC